Detailed here is one T cell receptor (beta chain). Original processing notes: Quantification of nucleated cells was approximated via reference gene primer amplification. TCRdb's table, derived via immunoSEQ multiplex PCR, lists solely in-frame clones and lacks some. The DNA was the basis for D and trimming; V, J and clone size are from that table. The sample has roughly 140,000 clones; roughly 88% are singletons. The sample comes from a study of blood T cell repertoires in COVID-19. Study-level background: Sources were T cells, B-cell-depleted T cells, or PBMCs; the material itself was cDNA or gDNA.

V was trimmed by 4 bases and J by 2 bases, leaving 10 bases between them. Germline V gives CDR1 SGHDN, CDR2 FVKESK. The CDR3 runs to 14 residues. The specimen was peripheral blood. The rearrangement uses TRBV14 and TRBJ2-3, with a tentative D call TRBD1 (6 bases). This receptor was identified in an older woman with COVID-19, enrolled during active disease. CDR3 coding DNA: TGTGCCAGCAGCCGCACAGGGTTCACAGATACGCAGTATTTT. Its translation: CASSRTGFTDTQYF.